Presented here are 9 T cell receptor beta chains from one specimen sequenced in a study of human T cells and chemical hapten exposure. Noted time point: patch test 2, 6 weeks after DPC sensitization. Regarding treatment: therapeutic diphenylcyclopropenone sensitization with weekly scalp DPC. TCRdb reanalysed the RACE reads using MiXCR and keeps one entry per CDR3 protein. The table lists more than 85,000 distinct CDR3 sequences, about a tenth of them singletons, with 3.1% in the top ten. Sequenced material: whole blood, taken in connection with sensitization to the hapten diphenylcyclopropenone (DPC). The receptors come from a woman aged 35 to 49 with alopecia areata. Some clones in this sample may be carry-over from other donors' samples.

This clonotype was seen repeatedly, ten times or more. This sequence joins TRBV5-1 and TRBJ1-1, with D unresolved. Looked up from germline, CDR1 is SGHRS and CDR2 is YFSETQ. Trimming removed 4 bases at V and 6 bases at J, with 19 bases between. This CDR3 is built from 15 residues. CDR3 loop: CASSLRSGFQAEAFF. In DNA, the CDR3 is TGCGCCAGCAGCCTACGGAGCGGCTTTCAGGCTGAAGCTTTCTTT.

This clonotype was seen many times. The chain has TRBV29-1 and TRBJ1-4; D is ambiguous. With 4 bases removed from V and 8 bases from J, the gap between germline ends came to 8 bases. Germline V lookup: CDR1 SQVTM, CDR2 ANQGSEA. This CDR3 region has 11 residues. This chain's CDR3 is CSVVREEKLFF. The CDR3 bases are TGCAGCGTTGTAAGGGAGGAAAAACTGTTTTTT.

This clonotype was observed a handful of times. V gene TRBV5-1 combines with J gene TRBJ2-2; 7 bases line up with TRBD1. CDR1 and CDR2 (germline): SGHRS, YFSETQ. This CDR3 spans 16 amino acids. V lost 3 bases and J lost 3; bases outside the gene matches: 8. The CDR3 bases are TGCGCCAGCAGCTCCTCCTTCGGGACAGACACCGGGGAGCTGTTTTTT. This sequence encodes CASSSSFGTDTGELFF. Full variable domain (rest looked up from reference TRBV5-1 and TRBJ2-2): KAGVTQTPRYLIKTRGQQVTLSCSPISGHRSVSWYQQTPGQGLQFLFEYFSETQRNKGNFPGRFSGRQFSNSRSEMNVSTLELGDSALYLCASSSSFGTDTGELFFGEGSRLTVL.

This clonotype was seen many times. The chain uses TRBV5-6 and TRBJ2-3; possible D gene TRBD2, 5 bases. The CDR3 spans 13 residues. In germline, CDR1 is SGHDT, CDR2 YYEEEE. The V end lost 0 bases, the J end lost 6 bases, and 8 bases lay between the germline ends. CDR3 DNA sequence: TGTGCCAGCAGCTTGGAAGCGGCGGATACGCAGTATTTT. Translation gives CASSLEAADTQYF.

The CDR3 DNA reads TGCAGCGTTGAATCCGGGACCATCCGACACAATGAGCAGTTCTTC. Translation: CSVESGTIRHNEQFF. The chain carries TRBV29-1 and TRBJ2-1; D may be TRBD1 or TRBD2 (5 bases each). V was cut by 2 bases and J by 5 bases, with 16 bases left in between. CDR1 is SQVTM and CDR2 is ANQGSEA in the germline V gene. The length of the CDR3 is 15 residues.

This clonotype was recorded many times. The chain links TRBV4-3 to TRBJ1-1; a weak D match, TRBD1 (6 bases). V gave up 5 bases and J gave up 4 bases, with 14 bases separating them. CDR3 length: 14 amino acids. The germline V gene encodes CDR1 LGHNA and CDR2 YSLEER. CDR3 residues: CASSKTGLSTEAFF. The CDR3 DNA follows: TGCGCCAGCAGCAAAACAGGGCTGAGCACTGAAGCTTTCTTT.

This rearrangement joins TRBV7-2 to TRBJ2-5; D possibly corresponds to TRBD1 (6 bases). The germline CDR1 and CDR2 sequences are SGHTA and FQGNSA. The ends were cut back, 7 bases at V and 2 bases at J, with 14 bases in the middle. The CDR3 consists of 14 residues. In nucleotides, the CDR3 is TGTGCCAGCACCCCTCGCGACAGGCAAGAGACCCAGTACTTC. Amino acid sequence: CASTPRDRQETQYF.

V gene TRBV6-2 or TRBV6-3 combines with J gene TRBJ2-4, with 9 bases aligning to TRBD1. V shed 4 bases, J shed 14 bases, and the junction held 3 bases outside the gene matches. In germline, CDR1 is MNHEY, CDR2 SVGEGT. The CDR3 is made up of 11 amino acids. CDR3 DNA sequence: TGTGCCAGCAGTTTGGGACAGGGAGAGTACTTC. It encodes CASSLGQGEYF.

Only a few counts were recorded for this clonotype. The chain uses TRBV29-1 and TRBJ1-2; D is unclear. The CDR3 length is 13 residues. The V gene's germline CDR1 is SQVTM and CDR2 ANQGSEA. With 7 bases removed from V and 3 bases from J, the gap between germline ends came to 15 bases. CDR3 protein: CSAILSDDYGYTF. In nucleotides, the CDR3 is TGCAGCGCAATACTTTCGGACGACTATGGCTACACCTTC.